What follows is one T cell receptor beta chain and its context. Its antigen remains unidentified. Library preparation (for TCRbeta) was performed with unique molecular identifiers. TCRdb re-analysed the PCR reads in MiXCR, keeping a single row per CDR3 protein. Of around 580,000 distinct CDR3 sequences in the sample, more than 20% were seen once. The data originate from a study of T-cell reconstitution after alpha-beta-depleted transplantation in children. Findings of the study overall: Reportedly, only several hundred clones from non-depleted graft cells drove alpha-beta T-cell counts at about two months. T-cell counts and diversity at one year following transplant were attributed mainly to newly produced T cells. Some patients' high day-60 TCRbeta diversity was attributed to recipient cells surviving conditioning.

Germline assignment: CDR1 KGHSH and CDR2 LQKENI. The CDR3 has 16 residues. Trimming took off 3 bases at V and 0 bases at J, with 14 bases between the two ends. The receptor comes from a boy under two years old with Wiskott-Aldrich syndrome, due to receive a stem cell transplant. The sample in question was PBMCs, obtained before TCRalphabeta/CD19-depleted stem cell transplant. The rearrangement joins TRBV18 to TRBJ1-1, with D possibly TRBD1 on 5 matching bases. The CDR3 coding sequence is TGTGCCAGCTCACCCATGGTGAGGGGCTTGAACACTGAAGCTTTCTTT. Amino acids: CASSPMVRGLNTEAFF.